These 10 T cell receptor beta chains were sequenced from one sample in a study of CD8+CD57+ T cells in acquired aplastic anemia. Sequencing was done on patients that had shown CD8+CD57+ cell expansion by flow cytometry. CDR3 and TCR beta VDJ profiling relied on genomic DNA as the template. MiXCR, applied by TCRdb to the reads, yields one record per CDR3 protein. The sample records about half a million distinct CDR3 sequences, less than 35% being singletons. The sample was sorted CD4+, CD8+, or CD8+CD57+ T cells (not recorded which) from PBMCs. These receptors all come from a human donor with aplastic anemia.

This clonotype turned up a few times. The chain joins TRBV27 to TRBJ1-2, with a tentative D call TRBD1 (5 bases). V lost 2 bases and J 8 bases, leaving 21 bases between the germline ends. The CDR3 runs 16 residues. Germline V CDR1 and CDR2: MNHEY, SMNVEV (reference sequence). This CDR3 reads CASSLQGFGAAGGYTF. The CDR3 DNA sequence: TGTGCCAGCAGTTTACAGGGATTTGGGGCTGCTGGCGGCTACACCTTC.

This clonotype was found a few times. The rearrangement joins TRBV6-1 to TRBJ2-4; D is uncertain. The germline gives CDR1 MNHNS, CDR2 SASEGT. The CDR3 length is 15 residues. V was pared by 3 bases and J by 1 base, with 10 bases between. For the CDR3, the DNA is TGTGCCAGCAGTGAGATAGGCCTGGCCAAAAACATTCAGTACTTC. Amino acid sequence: CASSEIGLAKNIQYF.

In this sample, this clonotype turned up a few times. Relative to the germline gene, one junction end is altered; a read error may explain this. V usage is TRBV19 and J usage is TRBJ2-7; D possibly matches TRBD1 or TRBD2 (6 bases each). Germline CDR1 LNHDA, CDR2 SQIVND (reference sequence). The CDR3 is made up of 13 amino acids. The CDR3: CASSLWGADEQYF. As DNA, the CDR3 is TGCGCCAGCAGCTTGTGGGGGGCTGACGAGCAGTACTTC.

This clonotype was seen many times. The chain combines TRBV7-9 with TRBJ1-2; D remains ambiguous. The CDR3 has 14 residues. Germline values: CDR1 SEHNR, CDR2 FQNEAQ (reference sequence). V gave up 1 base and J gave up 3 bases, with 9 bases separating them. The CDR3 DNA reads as TGTGCCAGCAGCTTAGTCGCCGGGGACTATGGCTACACCTTC. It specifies CASSLVAGDYGYTF.

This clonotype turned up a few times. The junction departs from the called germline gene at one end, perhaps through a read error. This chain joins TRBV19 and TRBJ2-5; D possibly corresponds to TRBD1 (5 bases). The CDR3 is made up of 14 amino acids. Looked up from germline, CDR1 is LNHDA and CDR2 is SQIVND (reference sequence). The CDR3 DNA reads TGTGCCAGCAGTACGACAGACTACCAAGAGACCCAGTACTTC. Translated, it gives CASSTTDYQETQYF.

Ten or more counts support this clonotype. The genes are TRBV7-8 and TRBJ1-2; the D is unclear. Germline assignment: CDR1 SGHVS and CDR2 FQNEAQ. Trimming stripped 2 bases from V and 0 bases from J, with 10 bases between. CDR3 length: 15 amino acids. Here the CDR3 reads CASSLPTRSNYGYTF. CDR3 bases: TGTGCCAGCAGCTTACCCACAAGATCTAACTATGGCTACACCTTC.

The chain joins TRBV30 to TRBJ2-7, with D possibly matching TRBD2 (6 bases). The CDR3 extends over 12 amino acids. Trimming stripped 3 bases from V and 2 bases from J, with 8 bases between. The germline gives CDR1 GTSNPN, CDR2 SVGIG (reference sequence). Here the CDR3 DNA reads TGTGCCTGGAGGGGGGGACCCTACGAGCAGTACTTC. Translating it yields CAWRGGPYEQYF.

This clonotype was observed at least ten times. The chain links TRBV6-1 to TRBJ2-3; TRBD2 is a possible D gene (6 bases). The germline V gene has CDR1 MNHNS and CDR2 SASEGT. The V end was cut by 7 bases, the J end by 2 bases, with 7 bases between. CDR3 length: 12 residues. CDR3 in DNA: TGTGCCAGCACTAGCGACACAGATACGCAGTATTTT. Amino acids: CASTSDTDTQYF.

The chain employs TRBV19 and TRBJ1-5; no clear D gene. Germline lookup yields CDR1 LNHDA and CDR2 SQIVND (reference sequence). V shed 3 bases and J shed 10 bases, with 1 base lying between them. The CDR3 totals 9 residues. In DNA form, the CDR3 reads TGTGCCAGTAGTATCCCCCAGCATTTT. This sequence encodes CASSIPQHF.

The CDR3 protein is CASSVASAIFTNEQFF. CDR3 DNA sequence: TGTGCCAGCAGCGTAGCTTCGGCTATCTTCACCAATGAGCAGTTCTTC. The rearrangement joins TRBV9 to TRBJ2-1; no definite D call. Germline loops: CDR1 SGDLS, CDR2 YYNGEE. V lost 0 bases to trimming and J lost 6 bases, with 16 bases between them. The CDR3 extends over 16 amino acids.